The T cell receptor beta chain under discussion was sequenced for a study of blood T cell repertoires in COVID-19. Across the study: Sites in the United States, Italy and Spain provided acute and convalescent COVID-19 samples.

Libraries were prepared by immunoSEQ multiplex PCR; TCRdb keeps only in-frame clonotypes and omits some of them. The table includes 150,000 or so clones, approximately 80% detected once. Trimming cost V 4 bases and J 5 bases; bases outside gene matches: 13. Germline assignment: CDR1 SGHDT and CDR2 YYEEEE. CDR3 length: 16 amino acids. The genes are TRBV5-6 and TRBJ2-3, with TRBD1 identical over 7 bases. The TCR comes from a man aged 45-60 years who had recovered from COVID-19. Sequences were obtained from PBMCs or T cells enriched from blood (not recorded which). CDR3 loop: CASSGMTGLYVDTQYF. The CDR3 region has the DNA TGTGCCAGCAGCGGGATGACAGGGTTGTATGTAGATACGCAGTATTTT.